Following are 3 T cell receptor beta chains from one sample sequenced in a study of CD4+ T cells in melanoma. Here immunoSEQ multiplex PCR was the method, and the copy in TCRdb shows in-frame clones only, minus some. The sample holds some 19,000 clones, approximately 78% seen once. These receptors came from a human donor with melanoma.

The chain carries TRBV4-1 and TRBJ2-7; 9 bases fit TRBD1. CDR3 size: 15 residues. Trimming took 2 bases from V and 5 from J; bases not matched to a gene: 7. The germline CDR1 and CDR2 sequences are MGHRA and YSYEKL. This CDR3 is CASSQHGTGSDEQYF. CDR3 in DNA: TGCGCCAGCAGCCAACACGGGACAGGGAGCGACGAGCAGTACTTC.

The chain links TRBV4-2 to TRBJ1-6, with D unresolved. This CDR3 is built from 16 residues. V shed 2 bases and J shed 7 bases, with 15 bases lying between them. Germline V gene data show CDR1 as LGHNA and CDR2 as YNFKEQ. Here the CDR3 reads CASSQPQEFGNSPLHF. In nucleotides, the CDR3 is TGTGCCAGCAGCCAACCTCAGGAGTTCGGAAATTCACCCCTCCACTTT.

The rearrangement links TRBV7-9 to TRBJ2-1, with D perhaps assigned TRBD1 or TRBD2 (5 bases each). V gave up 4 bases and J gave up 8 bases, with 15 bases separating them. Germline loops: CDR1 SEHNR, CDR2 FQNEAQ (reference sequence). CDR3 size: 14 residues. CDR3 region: CASSSTQRGHEQFF. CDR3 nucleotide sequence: TGTGCCAGCAGCTCAACCCAGAGGGGCCATGAGCAGTTCTTC.